This T cell receptor beta chain is drawn from a study of CXCR3-negative and CXCR3-positive naive CD8 T cells (dated by TCRdb to about 2019). Study-wide context: Some 130 million TRB reads were obtained in total, roughly 1.5 +/- 0.3 million reads per library. Diversity and physicochemical repertoire analyses covered around 10 donors pooled from two independent experiments. For the TRBV-TRBJ cluster analysis, the naive subsets came from about five donors, while the memory cells came from 3 donors.

The CDR3 sequence holds 14 residues, the cysteine and phenylalanine included. Only the protein is on record. CDR1 and CDR2 were assigned from the germline V gene (reference sequence) as SEHNR and FQNEAQ. As regards this clonotype: What this receptor recognizes is not known.

The sequencer listed for this sample is NextSeq 550. The Human TCR Profiling Kit (MiLaboratory) was used to prepare UMI-labeled 5' RACE TRB cDNA libraries. cDNA synthesis used the entire amount of extracted RNA, and PCR amplification then used the entire amount of cDNA produced. Libraries were prepared in parallel with an identical number of PCR cycles. For the original study's pipeline: With a requirement of at least two reads per UMI, MIGEC and MiXCR extracted about 48,000 +/- 9,800 unique UMI-labeled TRB cDNA molecules per library. On average, approximately 40,000 +/- 10,000 functional in-frame TRB CDR3 nucleotide clonotypes lacking stop codons were found per library. After downsampling to 5000 UMI-labeled TRB molecules per sample, diversity metrics such as normalized Shannon-Wiener and Chao1 were calculated in VDJtools. For the central five CDR3 residues, VDJtools calculated physicochemical properties weighted by clonotype size, namely interaction energy, strength, volume and Kidera factor 4. TCRdb reprocessed the reads into one record per CDR3 protein sequence, lacking DNA. Here the V and J calls rest on TCRdb's processing, not on the authors' analysis. The sample table includes about 150,000 distinct CDR3 sequences. The ten most abundant clones make up 0.25% to 0.3% of the sample.

Each CD8+ T cell subset was flow-sorted in triplicate, and some 300,000 cells per subset were placed directly into RLT lysis buffer. Naive CD8+ T cells were defined stringently as CD45RO-CCR7+CD27+CD95- to exclude memory contaminants. Peripheral blood mononuclear cells were isolated from buffy coats by standard density gradient centrifugation. Naive CXCR3-negative and CXCR3-positive CD8+ T cells were flow-sorted on a FACSAria III. Total RNA was extracted from sorted cells with an RNeasy Mini Kit. What the research found in general, with its limitations: Because surface CD5, which is linked to self-reactivity in mice, was comparable between the naive subsets, TCR interaction strength was also inferred from TRB CDR3 physicochemical properties. CXCR3 expression partially decreased after cryopreservation, so most assays used freshly isolated PBMCs. Similar TRBV-TRBJ usage was shown by naive CXCR3-negative and CXCR3-positive cells from the same donor, whereas distinct patterns were shown by memory cells. Comparably high repertoire diversity was found in both naive subsets, whereas much lower repertoire diversity was found in memory CD8+ T cells. Compared with CXCR3-negative naive cells, CXCR3-positive naive cells had TRB CDR3s with higher hydrophobicity (lower Kidera factor 4), lower energy, and higher strength and volume indices.

Recombination linked TRBV7-9 to TRBJ2-7; TCRdb picks TRBD1, but there is no DNA to check that call. Sample: naive CXCR3+ CD8+ T cells from blood. The intended sense of this specimen's cell subset or site label: CD45RO-CCR7+CD27+CD95- naive CD8+ T cells expressing CXCR3 (TNR3+). The TCR was taken from a human donor in good health. Some clones in this sample may be carry-over from other donors' samples. Here the CDR3 is given as CASSLTSAPYEQYF.